The following is a TCR beta chain sequence with its context. Its target is not known. This specimen comes from a study of T cell clonotyping in hematopoietic cell transplantation. Study results and limitations: CD4 and CD8 repertoire contributions could not be separated without sorting. Higher Inverse Simpson Index values in graft donor and pretransplant recipient predicted broader posttransplant TCR diversity. At the given depth, recipient repertoires were over 95% de novo clonotypes. Pathologically expanded recipient clonotypes increased progressively from day 30 to day 180 as diversity fell.

Sequencing used immunoSEQ multiplex PCR; TCRdb keeps in-frame clones, though not all of them. The sample lists approximately 10,000 clones, just over 45% occurring once. The CDR3 length is 16 residues. V lost 0 bases and J lost 7; bases outside the gene matches: 9. Germline assignment: CDR1 GTSNPN and CDR2 SVGIG (reference sequence). The sample consisted of PBMCs, taken 30 days after allogeneic stem cell transplant. The gene calls are TRBV30 and TRBJ2-7, with TRBD2 matching over 13 bases. The clonotype originates from a male patient aged 45-60 years who had an allogeneic stem cell transplant from an unrelated donor, so the T cells may come from the graft donor. Some clones in this sample may be carry-over from other donors' samples. The CDR3 here is CAWSVSRTSGSEEQYF. CDR3 coding DNA: TGTGCCTGGAGTGTATCCCGGACTAGCGGGAGTGAAGAGCAGTACTTC. The whole variable domain, filled in from reference TRBV30 and TRBJ2-7, reads SQTIHQWPATLVQPVGSPLSLECTVEGTSNPNLYWYRQAAGRGLQLLFYSVGIGQISSEVPQNLSASRPQDRQFILSSKKLLLSDSGFYLCAWSVSRTSGSEEQYFGPGTRLTVT.